The entry that follows covers one T cell receptor beta chain sequence. Original handling: Estimation of nucleated cell counts relied on the amplification of reference gene primers. This table comes from immunoSEQ multiplex PCR, and its TCRdb copy is limited to in-frame clones, with some not included. V, J and clone size reflect that table, while D and trimming were determined from the DNA. The data contain about 71,000 clones, 86% of them singletons. These data originate in a study of blood T cell repertoires in COVID-19. The germline V gene encodes CDR1 SGHTA and CDR2 FQGNSA. V trimming: 4 bases; J trimming: 2 bases; junction bases outside the gene matches: 8. The CDR3 loop spans 15 amino acids.

This TCR was sampled from a man under 40 with acute or convalescent COVID-19. This chain links TRBV7-2 with TRBJ2-7, with 7 bases identical to TRBD2. Sequenced material: peripheral blood. The CDR3 here is CASSSRLALPYEQYF. For the CDR3, the DNA is TGTGCCAGCAGCTCGCGACTAGCCCTACCCTACGAGCAGTACTTC.